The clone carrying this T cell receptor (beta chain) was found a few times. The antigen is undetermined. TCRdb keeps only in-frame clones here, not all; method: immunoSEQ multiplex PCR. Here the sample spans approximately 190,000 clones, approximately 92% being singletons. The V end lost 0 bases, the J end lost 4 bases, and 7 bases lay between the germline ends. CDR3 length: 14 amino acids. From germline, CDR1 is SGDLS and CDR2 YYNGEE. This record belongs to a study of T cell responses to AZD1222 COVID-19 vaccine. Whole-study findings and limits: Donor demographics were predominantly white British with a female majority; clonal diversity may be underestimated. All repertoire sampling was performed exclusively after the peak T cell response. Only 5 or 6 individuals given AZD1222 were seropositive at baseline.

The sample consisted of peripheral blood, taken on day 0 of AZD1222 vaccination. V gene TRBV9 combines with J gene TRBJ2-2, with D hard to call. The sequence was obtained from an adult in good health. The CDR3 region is CASSVEGTTGELFF. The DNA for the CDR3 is TGTGCCAGCAGCGTAGAGGGCACCACCGGGGAGCTGTTTTTT.